This TCR beta chain was captured by sequencing in a study of beta chain features in type 1 diabetes. Whole-study context: Examination of sorted cells across all samples involved 100 million or so cells.

Study-wide results and limits: Sequencing of cDNA might inflate the share of cells that strongly express TCR.

This clone came up many times. Antigen unknown. Germline assignment: CDR1 LGHNA and CDR2 YNFKEQ. This CDR3 contains 16 residues. Germline trimming cut 3 bases from V and 5 bases from J; bases unmatched to any gene: 9. The study reverse transcribed the entire isolated RNA, so it sequenced expressed TCRB transcripts. The protocol was immunoSEQ multiplex PCR, while the TCRdb copy is restricted to in-frame clones and leaves out a portion. The sample carries about 340,000 clones, 7% to 9% recorded once. This receptor was identified in a woman between 18 and 29 years old in good health. Sequenced sample: central memory CD4+ T cells from blood. This rearrangement joins TRBV4-2 to TRBJ2-1; TRBD2 aligns across 8 bases. CDR3 DNA sequence: TGTGCCAGCAGCCATGGAAATAGCGGGACGAACAATGAGCAGTTCTTC. This codes for CASSHGNSGTNNEQFF.